These 19 T cell receptor beta chains came from one sample sequenced in a study of kidney transplant recipient with SARS-CoV-2 infection. TCRdb used MiXCR to reprocess the reads, holding one entry per CDR3 protein. The sample gives 250,000 or so distinct CDR3 sequences, about 28% of which show up once; roughly 7.3% is in the top ten. The input for sequencing was a blood sample, taken at baseline and on roughly day 120 from a kidney transplant recipient. The receptors here all came from a male patient aged 30 to 39 who had COVID-19 and was a kidney transplant recipient. Some of these T cells may belong to the graft donor.

The chain joins TRBV6-8 to TRBJ2-5; a possible D gene is TRBD1 (6 bases). The CDR3 runs 15 residues. Trimming took off 6 bases at V and 1 base at J, with 15 bases between the two ends. The germline CDR1 and CDR2 sequences are MNHGY and SAAAGT. CDR3 region: CASSADRSSQETQYF. The CDR3 nucleotides read TGTGCCAGCAGCGCCGACAGGTCGAGCCAAGAGACCCAGTACTTC.

This clonotype was recorded many times. This chain links TRBV12-3 or TRBV12-4 with TRBJ1-5; unclear D gene. Trimming pared 6 bases from V and 4 bases from J, leaving 7 bases between. This CDR3 is built from 12 residues. DNA of the CDR3: TGTGCCAGCAGCTATCGGAATCAGCCCCAGCATTTT. Its translation: CASSYRNQPQHF.

In this sample, this clonotype turned up many times. At one boundary the junction diverges from the germline segment, which might be a read error. The gene calls are TRBV7-2 and TRBJ1-1; D may be TRBD1 (5 bases). Germline lookup yields CDR1 SGHTA and CDR2 FQGNSA. The CDR3 runs 10 residues. The CDR3 nucleotides read TGTGCCAGCAGCTTAGGACAGCCACTCTTT. Its translation is CASSLGQPLF.

This clonotype was seen a few times. In nucleotides, the CDR3 is TGTGCCAGCAGCCCTCCTGGGGCCGGGACAGATACGCAGTATTTT. Translated, it gives CASSPPGAGTDTQYF. The chain combines TRBV5-4 with TRBJ2-3; perhaps TRBD1 as D (5 bases). V dropped 4 bases and J dropped 3 bases, with 15 bases sitting between them. CDR1 and CDR2 (germline): SGHNT, YYREEE (reference sequence). CDR3 length: 15 residues.

In its sample, this clonotype was seen many times. The gene calls are TRBV11-3 and TRBJ1-2; D is unclear. Between the trimmed V and J ends, which lost 5 bases and 4 bases, there was a span of 23 bases. This CDR3 contains 17 residues. The germline CDR1 and CDR2 sequences are SGHNT and YENEEA. CDR3 nucleotides: TGTGCCAGCAGCCCCGAAAACGATCTCGGAAAGACCTATGGCTACACCTTC. Residues: CASSPENDLGKTYGYTF.

A note on this clonotype: A much larger clonotype is one base distant, so this may be a read error. The chain is built from TRBV27 and TRBJ2-1; the match to TRBD2 covers 8 bases. The junction had 3 bases not matched to a gene; V was cut back by 5 bases and J by 0 bases. The CDR3 covers 15 residues. Germline V gives CDR1 MNHEY, CDR2 SMNVEV (reference sequence). The CDR3: CASSQLADSYNEQFF. The DNA of the CDR3 is TGTGCCAGCAGTCAACTAGCGGACTCCTACAATGAGCAGTTCTTC.

This clonotype has ten or more counts. The chain links TRBV7-1 to TRBJ1-2; D remains ambiguous. TRBV7-1 is recorded as an ORF, its role being uncertain. Trimming cost V 5 bases and J 4 bases, with 23 bases left between them. The CDR3 totals 17 residues. The CDR3 nucleotides read TGTGCCAGCAGCGAGGTTAGTCACGAGGGAAAGACCTATGGCTACACCTTC. This sequence encodes CASSEVSHEGKTYGYTF.

This clonotype was picked up many times. The rearrangement joins TRBV5-6 to TRBJ1-1; perhaps TRBD1 as D (5 bases). This CDR3 contains 15 residues. Trimming took 0 bases from V and 0 from J, leaving 9 bases between them. The V gene's germline CDR1 is SGHDT and CDR2 YYEEEE. This CDR3 reads CASSLGWGMNTEAFF. The CDR3 nucleotides read TGTGCCAGCAGCTTGGGGTGGGGGATGAACACTGAAGCTTTCTTT.

As concerns this clonotype: A single base separates this from a much larger clone, so it may be a read error. The V call is TRBV28, the J call TRBJ2-2; 8 bases map to TRBD2. Looked up from germline, CDR1 is MDHEN and CDR2 is SYDVKM. The CDR3 is 15 amino acids. The CDR3 bases are TGTGCCAGCAGTTTAGCGGGAGGATGGACCGGGGAGCTGATTTTT. Protein sequence: CASSLAGGWTGELIF.

Many counts were recorded for this clonotype. This chain joins TRBV29-1 and TRBJ2-7, with 7 bases identical to TRBD1. CDR1 SQVTM and CDR2 ANQGSEA come from the germline V gene. The CDR3 has 13 residues. V lost 1 base to trimming and J lost 2 bases; unmatched junction nucleotides: 2. The DNA of the CDR3 is TGCAGCGTTGAAGGGCAGGGGGCCTACGAGCAGTACTTC. Its translation: CSVEGQGAYEQYF.

Remarks on this clonotype: A read error is possible here, since a much larger clone lies one base away. DNA of the CDR3: TGCGCCAGCAGGGAGGCCGGGAAGGGACAGGGTTTTTTAGTGCAGCTCTTC. Encoded protein: CASREAGKGQGFLVQLF. The genes are TRBV5-1 and TRBJ2-4, with TRBD1 matching 9 bases. This CDR3 has 17 amino acids. CDR1 and CDR2 (germline): SGHRS, YFSETQ.

This clonotype occurred many times. V is TRBV20-1 and J is TRBJ2-7, with 11 positions matching TRBD2. The CDR3 extends over 16 amino acids. Unmatched junction bases numbered 12, after V lost 1 base and J lost 7 bases. Germline CDR1 reads DFQATT; CDR2 reads SNEGSKA (reference sequence). The CDR3 DNA reads TGCAGTGCTAGAGGCCCAACTAGCGGGAGTCTCGGGGAGCAGTACTTC. It yields the protein CSARGPTSGSLGEQYF.

This clonotype was picked up many times. V and J are TRBV29-1 and TRBJ1-2; 7 bases fit TRBD1. CDR1 is SQVTM and CDR2 is ANQGSEA in the germline V gene. The ends lost 6 bases at V and 2 bases at J; junction bases unmatched: 3. The CDR3 consists of 12 residues. CDR3 protein: CSVPDRNYGYTF. The CDR3 nucleotides are TGCAGCGTGCCGGACAGGAACTATGGCTACACCTTC.

This clonotype came up many times. The chain is built from TRBV5-4 and TRBJ1-2; possibly TRBD1 for D (5 bases). V lost 4 bases and J lost 5, with 21 bases in between. CDR1 SGHNT and CDR2 YYREEE come from the germline V gene (reference sequence). This CDR3 has 16 amino acids. In DNA, the CDR3 is TGTGCCAGCAGCCCACCTGGGGTTTCCGGGGGGTATGGCTACACCTTC. This sequence encodes CASSPPGVSGGYGYTF.

Comments on this clonotype: A clone one base away is much larger, so this may be a read error. J is TRBJ2-6 and V is TRBV23-1; D is uncertain. TRBV23-1 carries the ORF label, with uncertain function. The CDR3 runs 18 residues. The germline V and J ends were trimmed by 8 bases and 5 bases, with 25 bases remaining between them. CDR3 loop: CASGWQATQQSRANVLTF. CDR3 nucleotides: TGCGCCAGCGGTTGGCAGGCTACGCAACAAAGTCGGGCCAACGTCCTGACTTTC.

A note on this clonotype: This may be a read error: a much more frequent sequence differs by one nucleotide. This chain uses TRBV7-1 with TRBJ1-2, with D maybe TRBD1 (5 bases). TRBV7-1 belongs to the ORF category, with a function that is uncertain. The V gene lost 5 bases and the J gene lost 4 bases, with 23 bases spanning the gap. The CDR3 runs to 17 residues. This chain's CDR3 is CASSDSAREGKTYGYTF. The CDR3, as DNA: TGTGCCAGCAGCGACAGTGCTCGCGAGGGAAAGACCTATGGCTACACCTTC.

In the case of this clonotype: A much larger clonotype is one base distant, so this may be a read error. The chain is built from TRBV28 and TRBJ2-2, with TRBD2 matching over 7 bases. The CDR3 loop spans 15 amino acids. Germline CDR1 MDHEN, CDR2 SYDVKM. The CDR3 bases are TGTGCCGGCAGTTTACTAGCGAGGAACACCGGGGAGCTGTTTTTT. It translates to CAGSLLARNTGELFF.

In its sample, this clonotype was seen once. A junction end diverges from the germline sequence, so it may reflect a read error. The chain combines TRBV6-9 with TRBJ1-2; D remains ambiguous. The germline V gene has CDR1 MNHGY and CDR2 SVAAGI. The CDR3 runs 17 residues. The CDR3 DNA sequence: TGTGCCAGCAGTAGAGCGACGCCTTACGGAAAGACCTATGGCTGCACCTTC. Its protein is CASSRATPYGKTYGCTF.

The chain carries TRBV20-1 and TRBJ1-1; unclear D gene. This CDR3 comprises 10 residues. V shed 7 bases and J shed 1 base, with 4 bases lying between them. The germline V gene encodes CDR1 DFQATT and CDR2 SNEGSKA (reference sequence). Here the CDR3 DNA reads TGCAGTGTATGGAACACTGAAGCTTTCTTT. Translation gives CSVWNTEAFF.